The T cell receptor (beta chain) under discussion was sequenced for a study of blood T cells in healthy people across ages. There were healthy Caucasian individuals from Russia, aged roughly 6 to 100, serving as donors. At least 6 million PBMCs were isolated per sample. Study-wide results and caveats: Naive T cell percentage strongly correlated with TCR beta diversity.

Combining a sample-barcoded 5' primer with a J-beta primer mix, a second PCR ran for roughly 6 to 11 cycles. A 12-random-nucleotide template-switch adaptor tagged each cDNA molecule. One entry per CDR3 protein results from TCRdb running MiXCR on the 5' RACE reads. The sample carries roughly 700,000 distinct CDR3 sequences, 49% recorded once. Worth noting for this clonotype: The antigen is unknown.

The clonotype was recovered from a woman aged 55-69 years in good health. Sequencing input: blood.

The CDR3 here is CATGGQGSYEQYF. Here the CDR3 DNA reads TGTGCCACAGGCGGACAGGGCTCCTACGAGCAGTACTTC. The rearrangement joins TRBV15 to TRBJ2-7; 8 bases fit TRBD1. The CDR3 contains 13 residues. CDR1 LNHNV and CDR2 YYDKDF come from the germline V gene (reference sequence). Trimming at V came to 9 bases and at J to 0 bases, leaving 4 bases not matched to a gene.